This entry is about one TCR beta chain. Its antigen is still unknown. TCRbeta library construction was performed incorporating unique molecular identifiers. A single record per CDR3 protein comes from TCRdb applying MiXCR to the PCR reads. This sample has 500,000 to 750,000 distinct CDR3 sequences, with 25% to 30% found just once. The data belong to a study of T-cell reconstitution after alpha-beta-depleted transplantation in children. The CDR3 runs 14 residues. Trimming shortened V by 6 bases and J by 2 bases, and 12 bases separated the two germline ends. Study-wide findings and caveats: The study reportedly traced alpha-beta T cells about two months after transplant to several hundred expanded graft clones. Surviving recipient T cells and thymic progenitors accounted for the high day-60 TCRbeta diversity observed in some patients. T-cell numbers and diversity one year post-transplant derived largely from freshly generated T cells.

The receptor comes from a boy under two years old with Wiskott-Aldrich syndrome, due to receive a stem cell transplant. The chain combines TRBV12-3 or TRBV12-4 with TRBJ2-3; no definite D call. The specimen was PBMCs, collected before TCRalphabeta/CD19-depleted stem cell transplant. The CDR3 DNA follows: TGTGCCAGCAGCCCCAGGACCTACACAGATACGCAGTATTTT. Its protein product is CASSPRTYTDTQYF.